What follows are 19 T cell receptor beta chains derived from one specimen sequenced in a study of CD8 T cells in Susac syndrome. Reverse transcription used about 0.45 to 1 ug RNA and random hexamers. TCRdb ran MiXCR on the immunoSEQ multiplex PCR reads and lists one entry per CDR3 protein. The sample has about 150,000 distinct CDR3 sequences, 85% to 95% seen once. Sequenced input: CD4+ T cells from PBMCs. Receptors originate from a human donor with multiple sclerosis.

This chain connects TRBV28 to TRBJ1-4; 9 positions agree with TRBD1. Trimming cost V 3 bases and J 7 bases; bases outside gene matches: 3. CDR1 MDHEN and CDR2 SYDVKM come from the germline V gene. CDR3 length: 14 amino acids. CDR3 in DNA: TGTGCCAGCAGTTTGACAGGGGGGACTGAAAAACTGTTTTTT. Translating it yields CASSLTGGTEKLFF.

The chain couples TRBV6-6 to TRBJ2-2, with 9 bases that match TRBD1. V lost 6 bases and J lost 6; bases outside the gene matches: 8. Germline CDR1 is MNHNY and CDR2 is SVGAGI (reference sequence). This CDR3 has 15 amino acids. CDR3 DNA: TGTGCCAGCAGAAAAACAGGGGGCTTTTCCGGGGAGCTGTTTTTT. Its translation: CASRKTGGFSGELFF.

This chain's CDR3 is CSALRLADNNEQFF. For the CDR3, the DNA is TGCAGTGCTCTTAGACTAGCGGATAACAATGAGCAGTTCTTC. V gene TRBV20-1 combines with J gene TRBJ2-1, with 9 bases lining up with TRBD2. V lost 5 bases to trimming and J lost 5 bases; unmatched junction nucleotides: 7. Germline V gene sequence: CDR1 DFQATT, CDR2 SNEGSKA (reference sequence). This CDR3 is 14 amino acids long.

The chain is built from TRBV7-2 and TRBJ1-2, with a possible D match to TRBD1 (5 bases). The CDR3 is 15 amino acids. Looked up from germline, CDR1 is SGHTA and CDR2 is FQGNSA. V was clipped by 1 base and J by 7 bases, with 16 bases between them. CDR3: CASSLEVPTGPGYTF. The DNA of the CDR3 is TGTGCCAGCAGCTTAGAGGTCCCCACGGGGCCTGGCTACACCTTC.

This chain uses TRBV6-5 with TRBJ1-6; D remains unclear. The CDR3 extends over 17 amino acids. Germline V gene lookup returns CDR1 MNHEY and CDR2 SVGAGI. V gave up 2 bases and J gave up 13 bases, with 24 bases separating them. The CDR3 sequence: CASSYGSALSRRLPLHF. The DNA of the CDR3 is TGTGCCAGCAGTTACGGCTCAGCTTTATCAAGGCGGCTGCCCCTCCACTTT.

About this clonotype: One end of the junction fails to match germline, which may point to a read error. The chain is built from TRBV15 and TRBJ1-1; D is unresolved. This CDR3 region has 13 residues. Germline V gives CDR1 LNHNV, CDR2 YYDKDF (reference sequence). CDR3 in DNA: TGTGCCACCAGCAGCCGATACCCTACTGAAGCTCTCTTT. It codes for CATSSRYPTEALF.

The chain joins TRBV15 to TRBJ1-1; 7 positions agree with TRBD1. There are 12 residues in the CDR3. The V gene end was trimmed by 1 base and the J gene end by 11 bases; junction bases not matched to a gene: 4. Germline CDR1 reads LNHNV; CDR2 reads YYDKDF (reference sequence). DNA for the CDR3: TGTGCCACCAGCAGAGCTACAGGGGCGGCTTTCTTT. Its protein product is CATSRATGAAFF.

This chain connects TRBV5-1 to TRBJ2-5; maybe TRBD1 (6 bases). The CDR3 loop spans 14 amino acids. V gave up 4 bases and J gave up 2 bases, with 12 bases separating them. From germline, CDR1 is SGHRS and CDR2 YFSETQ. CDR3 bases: TGCGCCAGCAGCCAGGACAGTGTACAAGAGACCCAGTACTTC. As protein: CASSQDSVQETQYF.

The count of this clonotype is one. The DNA for the CDR3 is TGTGCCAGCAAGGCTGCTTTCCTCACCGGGGAGCTGTTTTTT. Its protein product is CASKAAFLTGELFF. This chain connects TRBV2 to TRBJ2-2; D is unclear. Germline CDR1 SNHLY, CDR2 FYNNEI. CDR3 length: 14 amino acids. The V and J ends lost 7 bases and 4 bases respectively, with 13 bases between them.

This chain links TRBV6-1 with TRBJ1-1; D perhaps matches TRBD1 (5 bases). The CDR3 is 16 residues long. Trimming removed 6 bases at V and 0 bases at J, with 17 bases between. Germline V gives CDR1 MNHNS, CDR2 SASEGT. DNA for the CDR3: TGTGCCAGCAGCCTCCAGTCCGGGGGAGTGAACACTGAAGCTTTCTTT. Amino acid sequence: CASSLQSGGVNTEAFF.

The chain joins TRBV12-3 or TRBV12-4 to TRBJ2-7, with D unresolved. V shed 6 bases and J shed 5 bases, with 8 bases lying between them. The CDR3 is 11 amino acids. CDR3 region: CASSNRNEQYF. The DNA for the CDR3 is TGTGCCAGCAGCAACCGAAACGAGCAGTACTTC.

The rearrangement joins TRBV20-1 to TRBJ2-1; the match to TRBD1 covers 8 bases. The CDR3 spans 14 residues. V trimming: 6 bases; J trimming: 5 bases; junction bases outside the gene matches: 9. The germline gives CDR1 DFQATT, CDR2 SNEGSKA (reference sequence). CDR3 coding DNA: TGCAGTGCCACCCGACAGGGGCTAAACAATGAGCAGTTCTTC. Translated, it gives CSATRQGLNNEQFF.

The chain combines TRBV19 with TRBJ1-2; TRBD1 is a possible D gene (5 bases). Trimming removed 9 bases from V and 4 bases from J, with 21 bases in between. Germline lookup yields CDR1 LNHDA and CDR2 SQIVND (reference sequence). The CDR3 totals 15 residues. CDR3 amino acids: CASKMTRGRSYGYTF. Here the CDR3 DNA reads TGTGCCAGCAAGATGACGCGGGGACGAAGCTATGGCTACACCTTC.

CDR3: CSASLQGALGYTF. The CDR3 coding sequence is TGCAGTGCTAGTCTCCAGGGGGCGCTTGGCTACACCTTC. This chain connects TRBV20-1 to TRBJ1-2; 8 bases match TRBD1. V gave up 3 bases and J gave up 7 bases; unmatched junction bases: 7. The CDR3 sequence is 13 residues long. CDR1 is DFQATT, CDR2 SNEGSKA, per germline (reference sequence).

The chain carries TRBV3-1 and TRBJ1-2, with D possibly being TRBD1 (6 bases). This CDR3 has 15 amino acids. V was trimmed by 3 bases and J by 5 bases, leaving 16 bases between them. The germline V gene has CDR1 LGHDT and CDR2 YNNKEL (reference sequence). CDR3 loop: CASSQAPGEGYGYTF. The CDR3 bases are TGTGCCAGCAGCCAGGCCCCAGGGGAGGGATATGGCTACACCTTC.

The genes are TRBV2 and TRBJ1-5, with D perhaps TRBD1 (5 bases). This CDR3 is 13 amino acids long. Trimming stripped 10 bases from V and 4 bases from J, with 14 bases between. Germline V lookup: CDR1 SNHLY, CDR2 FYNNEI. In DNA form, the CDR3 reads TGTGCCACCACCCGACAGTCAAATCAGCCCCAGCATTTT. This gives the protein CATTRQSNQPQHF.

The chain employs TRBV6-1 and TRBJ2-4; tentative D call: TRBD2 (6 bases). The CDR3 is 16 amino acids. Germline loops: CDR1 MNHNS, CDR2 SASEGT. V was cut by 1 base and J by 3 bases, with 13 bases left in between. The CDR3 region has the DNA TGTGCCAGCAGTGAAGAGTGGGGGGTTGTCAAAAACATTCAGTACTTC. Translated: CASSEEWGVVKNIQYF.

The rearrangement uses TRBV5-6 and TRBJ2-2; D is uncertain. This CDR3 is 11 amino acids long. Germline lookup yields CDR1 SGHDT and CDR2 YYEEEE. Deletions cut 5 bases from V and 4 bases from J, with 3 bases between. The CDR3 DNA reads TGTGCCAGCAGTTTCACCGGGGAGCTGTTTTTT. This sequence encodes CASSFTGELFF. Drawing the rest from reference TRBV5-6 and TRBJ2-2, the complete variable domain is DAGVTQSPTHLIKTRGQQVTLRCSPKSGHDTVSWYQQALGQGPQFIFQYYEEEERQRGNFPDRFSGHQFPNYSSELNVNALLLGDSALYLCASSFTGELFFGEGSRLTVL.

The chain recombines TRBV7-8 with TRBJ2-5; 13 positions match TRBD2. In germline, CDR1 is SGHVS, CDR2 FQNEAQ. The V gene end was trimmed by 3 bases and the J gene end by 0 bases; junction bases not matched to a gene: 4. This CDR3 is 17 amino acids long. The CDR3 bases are TGTGCCAGCAGCTTCGGACTAGCGGGGGCCAACCAAGAGACCCAGTACTTC. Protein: CASSFGLAGANQETQYF.